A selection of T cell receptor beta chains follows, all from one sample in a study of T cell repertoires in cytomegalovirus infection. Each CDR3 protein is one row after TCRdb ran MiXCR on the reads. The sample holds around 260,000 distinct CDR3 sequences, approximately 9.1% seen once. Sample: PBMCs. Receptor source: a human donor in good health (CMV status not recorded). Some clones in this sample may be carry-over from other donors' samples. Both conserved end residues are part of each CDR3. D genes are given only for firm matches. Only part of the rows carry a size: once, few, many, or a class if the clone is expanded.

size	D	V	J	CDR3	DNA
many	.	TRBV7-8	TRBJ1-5	CASSLAGLAQHF	TGTGCCAGCAGCTTAGCCGGTTTGGCCCAGCATTTT
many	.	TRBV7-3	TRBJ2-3	CASLYRDPRGDDTQYF	TGTGCCAGCTTATACCGGGACCCACGGGGAGACGATACGCAGTATTTT
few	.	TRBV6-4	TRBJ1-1	CASSAQMNTEAFF	TGTGCCAGCAGTGCCCAAATGAACACTGAAGCTTTCTTT
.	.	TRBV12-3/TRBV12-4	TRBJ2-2	CASSSPSVPEELFF	TGTGCCAGCAGTTCGCCTAGCGTTCCGGAGGAGCTGTTTTTT
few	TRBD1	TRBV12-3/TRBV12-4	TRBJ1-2	CASSRTGQNYGYTF	TGTGCCAGCAGTCGGACAGGACAAAACTATGGCTACACCTTC
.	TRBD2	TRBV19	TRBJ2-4	CASSMWTSGNKNIQYF	TGTGCCAGTAGTATGTGGACTAGCGGGAACAAAAACATTCAGTACTTC
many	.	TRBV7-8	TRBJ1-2	CASSPKTRDTGYTF	TGTGCCAGCAGCCCGAAAACTAGGGACACCGGATACACCTTC
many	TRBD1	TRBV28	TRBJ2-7	CASSSAGQGIHEQYF	TGTGCCAGCAGTTCGGCGGGACAGGGTATCCACGAGCAGTACTTC
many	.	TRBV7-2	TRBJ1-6	CASSLPPGSPLHF	TGTGCCAGCAGCTTGCCCCCCGGATCACCCCTCCACTTT
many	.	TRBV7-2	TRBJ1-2	CASSYSAGGYTF	TGTGCCAGCAGCTATTCAGCGGGGGGCTACACCTTC
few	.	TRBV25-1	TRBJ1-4	CASSEGSGQANEKLFF	TGTGCCAGCAGTGAGGGGTCAGGGCAGGCTAATGAAAAACTGTTTTTT
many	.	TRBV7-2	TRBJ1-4	CASSLGQPGTREKLFF	TGTGCCAGCAGCTTAGGGCAGCCGGGAACCCGGGAAAAACTGTTTTTT
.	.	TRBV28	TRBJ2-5	CASHQAEGYQETQYF	TGTGCCAGCCATCAAGCGGAGGGGTACCAAGAGACCCAGTACTTC
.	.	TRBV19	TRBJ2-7	CATGEGGLEHEQYF	TGTGCCACAGGGGAAGGTGGGTTGGAACACGAGCAGTACTTC
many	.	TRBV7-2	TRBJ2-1	CASSPDPSSYNEQFF	TGTGCCAGCAGCCCAGATCCCAGCTCCTACAATGAGCAGTTCTTC
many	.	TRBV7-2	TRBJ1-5	CASSLGDTRNQPQHF	TGTGCCAGCAGCCTTGGGGATACCCGTAATCAGCCCCAGCATTTT
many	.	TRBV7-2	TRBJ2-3	CASSLDYTDTQYF	TGTGCCAGCAGCTTAGACTACACAGATACGCAGTATTTT
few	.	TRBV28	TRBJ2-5	CASSLLGGTQYF	TGTGCCAGCAGTTTATTAGGGGGGACCCAGTACTTC
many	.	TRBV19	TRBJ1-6	CASTPRFSSSPLHF	TGTGCCAGTACACCCCGTTTTTCATCTTCACCCCTCCACTTT
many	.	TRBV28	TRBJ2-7	CASSWAGKPYEQYF	TGTGCCAGCAGTTGGGCAGGGAAGCCCTACGAGCAGTACTTC
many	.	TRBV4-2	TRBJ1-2	CASSQDLGNNYGRAF	TGTGCCAGCAGCCAAGACCTTGGGAATAACTATGGTCGAGCCTTC
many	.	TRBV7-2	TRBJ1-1	CASSISWAGKTEAFF	TGTGCCAGCAGCATCAGTTGGGCGGGGAAAACTGAAGCTTTCTTT
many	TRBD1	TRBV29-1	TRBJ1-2	CSAGTAGVGYTF	TGCAGCGCCGGGACAGCAGGGGTTGGCTACACCTTC
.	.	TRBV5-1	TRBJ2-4	CASSLAQLPQAAVYF	TGCGCCAGCAGCTTAGCCCAACTACCTCAGGCGGCGGTTTACTTC
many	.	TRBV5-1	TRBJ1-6	CASSLSRGRNNSPLHF	TGCGCCAGCAGCTTGTCCCGCGGACGGAATAATTCACCCCTCCACTTT
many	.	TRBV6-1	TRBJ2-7	CASNVGLQDEQYF	TGTGCCAGCAACGTAGGTCTCCAGGACGAGCAGTACTTC
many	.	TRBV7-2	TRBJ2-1	CASSLDTGTGKQFF	TGTGCCAGCAGCTTAGATACGGGCACAGGGAAGCAGTTCTTC
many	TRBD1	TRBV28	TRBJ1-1	CASSFVPGQGATEAFF	TGTGCCAGCAGCTTCGTCCCGGGACAGGGGGCAACTGAAGCTTTCTTT
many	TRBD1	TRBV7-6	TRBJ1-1	CASSLRTGLNTEAFF	TGTGCCAGCAGCCTTCGGACAGGCCTGAACACTGAAGCTTTCTTT
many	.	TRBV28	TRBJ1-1	CASSLLGFTEAFF	TGTGCCAGCAGTTTATTGGGGTTCACTGAAGCTTTCTTT
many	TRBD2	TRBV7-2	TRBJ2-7	CASSHRSLAGAEQYF	TGTGCCAGCAGCCACCGGAGCCTAGCGGGAGCCGAGCAGTACTTC
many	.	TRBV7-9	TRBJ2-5	CASRPGKRGTAGTRPETQYF	TGTGCCAGCAGACCCGGGAAAAGGGGGACCGCGGGGACTCGGCCAGAGACCCAGTACTTC
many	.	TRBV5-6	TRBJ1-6	CASSLPGPLDSPLHF	TGTGCCAGCAGCCTGCCTGGGCCATTGGATTCACCCCTCCACTTT
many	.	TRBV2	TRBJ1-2	CASRAGSNYGYTF	TGTGCCAGCAGGGCAGGGAGTAACTATGGCTACACCTTC
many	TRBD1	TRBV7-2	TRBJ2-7	CASSVQGALAYEQYF	TGTGCCAGCAGCGTTCAGGGGGCCCTAGCCTACGAGCAGTACTTC
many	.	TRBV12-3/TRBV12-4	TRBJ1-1	CASTPVGGGMNTEAFF	TGTGCCAGCACCCCGGTCGGGGGAGGGATGAACACTGAAGCTTTCTTT
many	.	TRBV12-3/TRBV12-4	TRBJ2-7	CASSLRVGRSTHEQYF	TGTGCCAGCAGTTTGAGGGTCGGGAGATCCACCCACGAGCAGTACTTC
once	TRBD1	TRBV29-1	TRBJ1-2	CSVTGGKNYGYTF	TGCAGCGTTACAGGGGGCAAAAACTATGGCTACACCTTC
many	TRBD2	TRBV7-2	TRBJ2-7	CASSLESASGRSYEQYF	TGTGCCAGCAGCTTAGAATCTGCTAGCGGGAGGTCCTACGAGCAGTACTTC
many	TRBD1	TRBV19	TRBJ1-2	CASNTGGSGYGYTF	TGTGCCAGTAACACAGGGGGGTCGGGCTATGGCTACACCTTC
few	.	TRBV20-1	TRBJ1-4	CSARDWGGMGGWEKLFF	TGCAGTGCTAGAGATTGGGGAGGAATGGGGGGCTGGGAAAAACTGTTTTTT
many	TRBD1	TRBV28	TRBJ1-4	CASKGLRGGLEKLFF	TGTGCCAGCAAGGGATTGAGAGGGGGCTTGGAAAAACTGTTTTTT
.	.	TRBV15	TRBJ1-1	CATSREVGDTEAFF	TGTGCCACCAGCAGAGAGGTGGGGGACACTGAAGCTTTCTTT
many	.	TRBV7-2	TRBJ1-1	CASSFDGQTYVAEAFF	TGTGCCAGCAGCTTCGACGGACAGACCTACGTTGCTGAAGCTTTCTTT
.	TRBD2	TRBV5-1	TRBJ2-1	CASSPGGCFF	TGCGCCAGCAGCCCGGGGGGGTGTTTCTTC
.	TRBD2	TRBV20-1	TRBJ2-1	CSARSVAGVNEQFF	TGCAGTGCTAGGAGTGTAGCGGGAGTGAATGAGCAGTTCTTC
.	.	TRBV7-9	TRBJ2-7	CASSGLGLGYEQYF	TGTGCCAGCAGCGGATTGGGACTGGGGTACGAGCAGTACTTC
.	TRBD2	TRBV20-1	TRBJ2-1	CSARDGGEEEQFF	TGCAGTGCTAGAGATGGGGGGGAGGAAGAGCAGTTCTTC
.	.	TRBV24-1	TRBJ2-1	CATSDLPLNNEQFF	TGTGCCACCAGTGATTTACCCCTAAACAATGAGCAGTTCTTC
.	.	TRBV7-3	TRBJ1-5	CARQVFEQPQHF	TGTGCCAGACAGGTTTTTGAGCAGCCCCAGCATTTT
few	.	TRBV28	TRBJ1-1	CASGPGAMNTEAFF	TGTGCCAGTGGTCCGGGGGCTATGAACACTGAAGCTTTCTTT
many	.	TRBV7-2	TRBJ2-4	CASSLDGSSKNIQYF	TGTGCCAGCAGCTTAGACGGGAGTTCCAAAAACATTCAGTACTTC
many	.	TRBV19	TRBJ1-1	CASSMAMNTEAFF	TGTGCCAGTAGTATGGCGATGAACACTGAAGCTTTCTTT
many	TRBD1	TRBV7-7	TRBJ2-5	CASSLGQELRETQYF	TGTGCTAGCAGCCTCGGACAGGAGCTAAGGGAGACCCAGTACTTC
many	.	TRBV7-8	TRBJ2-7	CASVPRAEWYEQYF	TGTGCCAGCGTTCCGCGGGCAGAATGGTACGAGCAGTACTTC